This T cell receptor beta chain is from a study of T cells after somatic rescue of genetic block. Data came from immunoSEQ multiplex PCR; TCRdb stores just in-frame clones and leaves some out. The table records about 72,000 clones, roughly 88% of them present only once. The CDR3 contains 12 residues. V lost 8 bases, J lost 2 bases, and 10 bases lay in between. Germline values: CDR1 WSHSY, CDR2 SAAADI. The chain uses TRBV10-2 and TRBJ2-7, with D tentatively TRBD1 (5 bases). This receptor was identified in a man under 40. Specimen: peripheral blood mononuclear cells (PBMCs). Written as DNA, the CDR3 is TGCGCCAGCTTTGACAGTCCCTACGAGCAGTACTTC. Amino acid sequence: CASFDSPYEQYF.